This TCR beta chain was sequenced during a study of cytomegalovirus exposure and HLA in healthy donors. Note on this clone: Its antigen is unidentified.

The PCR had 60 Vbeta and 13 Jbeta primers. Assay used: immunoSEQ multiplex PCR; TCRdb lists only in-frame clones, some missing. The table lists tens of thousands of clones, around 8% of them singletons, with 2.3% in the top ten. This CDR3 has 15 amino acids. Germline CDR1 reads SGHVS; CDR2 reads FNYEAQ. V lost 1 base, J lost 3 bases, and 13 bases lay in between. Whole-study findings and limits: TCR beta sequences reportedly predicted most subjects' HLA-A and HLA-B alleles accurately. Some V segments could not be told apart, so they were left out, TRBV6-2 and TRBV6-3 among them. The availability of immune exposure information extended only to CMV serostatus.

This TCR was sampled from a man aged 45-60 years in good health and CMV-seronegative. The rearrangement uses TRBV7-6 and TRBJ2-7, with D possibly TRBD2 on 7 matching bases. Sequenced input: PBMCs. CDR3 nucleotide sequence: TGTGCCAGCAGCTTAGTTGCGGGGGCTTACTACGAGCAGTACTTC. Its protein is CASSLVAGAYYEQYF.